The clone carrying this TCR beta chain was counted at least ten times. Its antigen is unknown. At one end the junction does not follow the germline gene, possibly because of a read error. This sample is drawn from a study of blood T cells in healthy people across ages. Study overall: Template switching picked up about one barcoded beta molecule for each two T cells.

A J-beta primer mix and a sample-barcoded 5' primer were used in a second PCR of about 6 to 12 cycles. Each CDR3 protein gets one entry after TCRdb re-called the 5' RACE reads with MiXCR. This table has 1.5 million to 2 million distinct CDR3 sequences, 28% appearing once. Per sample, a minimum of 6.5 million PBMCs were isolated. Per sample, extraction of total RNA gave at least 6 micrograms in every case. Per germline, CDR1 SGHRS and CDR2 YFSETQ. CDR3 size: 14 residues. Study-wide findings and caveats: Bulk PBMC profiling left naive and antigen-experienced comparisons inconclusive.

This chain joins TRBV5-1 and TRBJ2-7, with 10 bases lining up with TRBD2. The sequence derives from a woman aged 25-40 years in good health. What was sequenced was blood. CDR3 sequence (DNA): TGTGCCAGCAGCTTCCTAGCGGGGGACTACGAGCAGTACTTC. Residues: CASSFLAGDYEQYF. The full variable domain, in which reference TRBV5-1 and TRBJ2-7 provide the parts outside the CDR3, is KAGVTQTPRYLIKTRGQQVTLSCSPISGHRSVSWYQQTPGQGLQFLFEYFSETQRNKGNFPGRFSGRQFSNSRSEMNVSTLELGDSALYLCASSFLAGDYEQYFGPGTRLTVT.